A single sample is the source of the 21 T cell receptor beta chains below, sequenced in a study of blood T cell repertoires in COVID-19. Produced via immunoSEQ multiplex PCR; TCRdb's table is partial and in-frame only. This sample yields roughly 700,000 clones, of which 85% to 90% are seen a single time; around 0.3% belongs to the top ten. Material: peripheral blood. The receptors were sampled from a woman aged 18-29 years with acute or convalescent COVID-19.

V usage is TRBV5-1 and J usage is TRBJ1-2, with 8 bases that match TRBD1. This CDR3 is 16 amino acids long. The V gene end was trimmed by 1 base and the J gene end by 8 bases; junction bases not matched to a gene: 13. Germline V lookup: CDR1 SGHRS, CDR2 YFSETQ. CDR3: CASSLSSQGVTRGYTF. The CDR3 coding sequence is TGCGCCAGCAGCTTGTCCTCACAGGGGGTAACTCGCGGCTACACCTTC.

V gene TRBV19 combines with J gene TRBJ1-1; D call uncertain. V shed 3 bases and J shed 0 bases, with 20 bases lying between them. Looked up from germline, CDR1 is LNHDA and CDR2 is SQIVND (reference sequence). The CDR3 runs 18 residues. CDR3 nucleotide sequence: TGTGCCAGTAGTATGACTAGGTTCCACGTCTTTGTGAACACTGAAGCTTTCTTT. It codes for CASSMTRFHVFVNTEAFF.

CDR3 sequence (DNA): TGTGCCAGCAGCTTAGAGGGACAAACCGAGCAGTACTTC. This encodes CASSLEGQTEQYF. The chain carries TRBV7-9 and TRBJ2-7, with D tentatively TRBD1 (6 bases). Per germline, CDR1 SEHNR and CDR2 FQNEAQ (reference sequence). The CDR3 contains 13 residues. The V end lost 1 base, the J end lost 6 bases, and 10 bases lay between the germline ends.

This CDR3 reads CASSSRRGGNTIYF. In DNA form, the CDR3 reads TGTGCCAGCAGTTCTAGGAGGGGTGGAAACACCATATATTTT. This chain uses TRBV27 with TRBJ1-3; D may be TRBD1 (5 bases). Germline CDR1 is MNHEY and CDR2 is SMNVEV (reference sequence). The CDR3 covers 14 residues. Between the trimmed V and J ends, which lost 4 bases and 3 bases, there was a span of 10 bases.

This clone turned up a few times. The rearrangement links TRBV5-4 to TRBJ1-2; 7 positions agree with TRBD1. Germline V CDR1 and CDR2: SGHNT, YYREEE (reference sequence). With V trimmed by 0 bases and J by 7 bases, 15 bases remained unmatched. The CDR3 totals 17 residues. The CDR3 protein is CASSLEAGGAPTGGYTF. CDR3 DNA: TGTGCCAGCAGCTTGGAGGCAGGGGGTGCTCCTACGGGTGGCTACACCTTC.

The J gene is TRBJ2-2, the V gene TRBV9, with D perhaps TRBD1 (5 bases). The CDR3 covers 13 residues. Germline V gene data show CDR1 as SGDLS and CDR2 as YYNGEE. V shed 5 bases and J shed 3 bases, with 8 bases lying between them. This CDR3 is CASSRGYTGELFF. In DNA form, the CDR3 reads TGTGCCAGCAGTAGGGGATACACCGGGGAGCTGTTTTTT.

The chain uses TRBV11-2 and TRBJ2-1, with 8 bases matching TRBD2. V was clipped by 4 bases and J by 5 bases; unmatched bases: 10. Germline lookup yields CDR1 SGHAT and CDR2 FQNNGV. The CDR3 spans 16 residues. The CDR3 sequence is CASSSIQRGTHNEQFF. In DNA form, the CDR3 reads TGTGCCAGCAGCTCAATCCAGCGGGGGACTCACAATGAGCAGTTCTTC.

Concerning this clone itself: Other DNA sequences in this sample translate to the same CDR3. The rearrangement joins TRBV4-1 to TRBJ1-2; TRBD1 matches 7 bases. There are 12 residues in the CDR3. Trimming cost V 4 bases and J 7 bases; bases outside gene matches: 3. In germline, CDR1 is MGHRA, CDR2 YSYEKL. As DNA, the CDR3 is TGCGCCAGCAGCCCAGGGGGTGGTGGCTACACCTTC. Its protein product is CASSPGGGGYTF.

The chain links TRBV6-5 to TRBJ1-3; 7 bases fit TRBD1. Germline loops: CDR1 MNHEY, CDR2 SVGAGI. The CDR3 is 15 amino acids. Trimming at V came to 6 bases and at J to 0 bases, leaving 5 bases not matched to a gene. The DNA for the CDR3 is TGTGCCAGCAGAATAACAGGGGCCTCTGGAAACACCATATATTTT. The encoded protein is CASRITGASGNTIYF.

The chain recombines TRBV7-2 with TRBJ1-2; 7 nucleotides align to TRBD1. The CDR3 covers 14 residues. Germline CDR1 reads SGHTA; CDR2 reads FQGNSA. V lost 5 bases, J lost 3 bases, and 6 bases stayed unmatched. CDR3 region: CASSARQGDYGYTF. CDR3 nucleotides: TGTGCCAGCAGCGCAAGACAGGGAGACTATGGCTACACCTTC.

The rearrangement joins TRBV10-2 to TRBJ2-7; 9 nucleotides agree with TRBD2. Germline V gives CDR1 WSHSY, CDR2 SAAADI. This CDR3 is built from 17 residues. The junction had 10 bases not matched to a gene; V was cut back by 0 bases and J by 4 bases. The CDR3 bases are TGCGCCAGCAGTGAGTCGGGGAAAAGCGGGGGGTTGTACGAGCAGTACTTC. It yields the protein CASSESGKSGGLYEQYF.

The chain is built from TRBV7-8 and TRBJ2-5; 15 bases line up with TRBD2. Germline V gives CDR1 SGHVS, CDR2 FQNEAQ. V lost 3 bases, J lost 3 bases, and 8 bases stayed unmatched. The CDR3 has 18 residues. The CDR3, as DNA: TGTGCCAGCAGCTTCGCTGGGGGGACTAGCGGGGGGAAAGAGACCCAGTACTTC. The encoded protein is CASSFAGGTSGGKETQYF.

V gene TRBV6-2 or TRBV6-3 combines with J gene TRBJ1-6; 9 bases map to TRBD1. Germline-derived CDR1 and CDR2 are MNHEY and SVGEGT. CDR3 length equals 15 residues. V gave up 5 bases and J gave up 11 bases; unmatched junction bases: 10. The CDR3 DNA follows: TGTGCCAGCAGTCCCGGACAGGGACAGGGACCACCCCTCCACTTT. As protein: CASSPGQGQGPPLHF.

CDR3 residues: CSVEDQGEAQHF. The DNA for the CDR3 is TGCAGCGTTGAAGATCAAGGGGAAGCCCAGCATTTT. The V and J genes are TRBV29-1 and TRBJ1-5, with a possible D match to TRBD1 (5 bases). There are 12 residues in the CDR3. V was pared by 0 bases and J by 11 bases, with 11 bases between. Germline V gives CDR1 SQVTM, CDR2 ANQGSEA.

This CDR3 is CASSFGDSYEQYF. The CDR3, as DNA: TGTGCCAGCAGCTTCGGGGACTCCTACGAGCAGTACTTC. This sequence joins TRBV5-4 and TRBJ2-7; tentative D call: TRBD2 (5 bases). Trimming shortened V by 2 bases and J by 0 bases, and 6 bases separated the two germline ends. The CDR3 sequence is 13 residues long. Germline CDR1 and CDR2: SGHNT and YYREEE (reference sequence).

J is TRBJ1-3 and V is TRBV6-5; D ambiguous. Germline assignment: CDR1 MNHEY and CDR2 SVGAGI. V was clipped by 0 bases and J by 4 bases, with 10 bases between them. The CDR3 spans 15 residues. Here the CDR3 reads CASSYSSLLGNTIYF. CDR3 in DNA: TGTGCCAGCAGTTACTCGAGCCTCTTGGGAAACACCATATATTTT.

The table lists this clone with a count of one. The chain combines TRBV7-8 with TRBJ1-2; 9 bases agree with TRBD1. After removal of 3 bases from V and 4 bases from J, the junction contained 9 bases not matched to a gene. Germline V gene sequence: CDR1 SGHVS, CDR2 FQNEAQ. This CDR3 contains 16 residues. This CDR3 reads CASSLLGQGQGYGYTF. CDR3 in DNA: TGTGCCAGCAGCTTGCTCGGACAGGGACAGGGCTATGGCTACACCTTC.

This chain connects TRBV21-1 to TRBJ2-1; TRBD1 is the table's D call, not checked against the DNA. TRBV21-1 is reported as a pseudogene. This CDR3 region has 17 residues. DNA for the CDR3: TGTGCCAGCAGCAAGGACCTTACAGGGGGACAGAACAATGAGCAGTTCTTC. It yields the protein CASSKDLTGGQNNEQFF.

The V and J genes are TRBV6-5 and TRBJ2-7; 9 nucleotides align to TRBD2. Trimming removed 4 bases from V and 1 base from J; junction bases left unmatched: 8. This CDR3 is built from 16 residues. Germline-derived CDR1 and CDR2 are MNHEY and SVGAGI. The CDR3 DNA reads TGTGCCAGCAGTTCCCGCGGGGGGGTAAATTCCTACGAGCAGTACTTC. Its translation is CASSSRGGVNSYEQYF.

As to this clone: The sample contains more than one DNA sequence encoding this CDR3. This chain connects TRBV27 to TRBJ1-5; D not resolved. Trimming took off 3 bases at V and 4 bases at J, with 10 bases between the two ends. Germline V gene lookup returns CDR1 MNHEY and CDR2 SMNVEV (reference sequence). CDR3 length: 14 residues. The CDR3 loop reads CASSFSGVNQPQHF. The CDR3 coding sequence is TGTGCCAGCAGTTTCTCCGGAGTGAATCAGCCCCAGCATTTT.

The genes are TRBV4-3 and TRBJ1-1; D gene unclear. Germline V lookup: CDR1 LGHNA, CDR2 YSLEER. This CDR3 spans 16 amino acids. The germline V and J ends were trimmed by 1 base and 2 bases, with 14 bases remaining between them. This CDR3 is CASSQVARGFNTEAFF. For the CDR3, the DNA is TGCGCCAGCAGCCAAGTTGCCCGCGGCTTCAACACTGAAGCTTTCTTT.